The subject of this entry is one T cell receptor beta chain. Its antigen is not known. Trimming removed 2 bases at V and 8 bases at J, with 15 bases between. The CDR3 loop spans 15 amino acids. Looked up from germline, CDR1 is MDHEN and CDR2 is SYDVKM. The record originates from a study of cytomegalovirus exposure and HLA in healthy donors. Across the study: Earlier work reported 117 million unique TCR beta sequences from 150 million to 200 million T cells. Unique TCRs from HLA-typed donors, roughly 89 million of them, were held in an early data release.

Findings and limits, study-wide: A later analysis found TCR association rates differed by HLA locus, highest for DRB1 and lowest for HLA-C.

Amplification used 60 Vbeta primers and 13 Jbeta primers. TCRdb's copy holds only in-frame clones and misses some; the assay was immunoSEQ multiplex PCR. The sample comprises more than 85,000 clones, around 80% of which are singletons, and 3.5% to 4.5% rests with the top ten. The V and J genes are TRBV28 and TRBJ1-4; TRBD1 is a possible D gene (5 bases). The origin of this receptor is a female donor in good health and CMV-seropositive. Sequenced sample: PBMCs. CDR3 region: CASSLIGGGAEKLFF. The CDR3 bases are TGTGCCAGCAGTTTAATAGGCGGCGGGGCGGAAAAACTGTTTTTT.